Given below is one T cell receptor beta chain in context. This sample is part of a study of human T cells and chemical hapten exposure. CDR1 and CDR2 (germline): SGHRS, YFSETQ. Trimming shortened V by 6 bases and J by 0 bases, and 14 bases separated the two germline ends. The CDR3 consists of 15 residues. Described time point: pre-sensitization, week 0. Documented treatment: therapeutic diphenylcyclopropenone sensitization with weekly scalp DPC. One entry per CDR3 protein, called by TCRdb with MiXCR from the RACE reads. The sample yields around 380,000 distinct CDR3 sequences, 5% to 6.5% seen once. This chain links TRBV5-1 with TRBJ2-3; either TRBD1 or TRBD2 may fit D (5 bases each). The specimen comprised whole blood, sampled in connection with sensitization to the hapten diphenylcyclopropenone (DPC). This clonotype was obtained from a woman in her late teens or twenties with alopecia areata. Some clones in this sample may be carry-over from other donors' samples. CDR3 sequence (DNA): TGCGCCAGCACCCCGGGGACGCCTAGCACAGATACGCAGTATTTT. This encodes CASTPGTPSTDTQYF. The entire variable domain, with the rest obtained from reference TRBV5-1 and TRBJ2-3, is as follows: KAGVTQTPRYLIKTRGQQVTLSCSPISGHRSVSWYQQTPGQGLQFLFEYFSETQRNKGNFPGRFSGRQFSNSRSEMNVSTLELGDSALYLCASTPGTPSTDTQYFGPGTRLTVL.